The T cell receptor (beta chain) described here comes from a study of T cells in Graves' hyperthyroidism and ophthalmopathy. This clonotype was picked up a small number of times. RNA transcripts yielded amplified TCR beta CDR3 regions. TCR CDR3 regions were first amplified by RT-PCR with HTBI primers. Each CDR3 protein is one row after TCRdb ran MiXCR on the multiplex PCR reads. The sample holds 700,000 to 850,000 distinct CDR3 sequences, just over 35% seen once. This CDR3 comprises 14 residues. Germline-derived CDR1 and CDR2 are MRHNA and SNTAGT. J lost 4 bases, V lost 3 bases, and 5 bases had no gene match.

Material for sequencing was blood. The chain is built from TRBV6-4 and TRBJ1-2, with 7 positions matching TRBD1. The TCR was taken from a woman aged 40 to 49 with Graves' hyperthyroidism. The CDR3 DNA reads as TGTGCCAGCAGTGAAGGGACAGACCCCTATGGCTACACCTTC. This encodes CASSEGTDPYGYTF.